Listed here are 21 T cell receptor beta chains from one sample, sequenced in a study of a mutant IDH1 vaccine in newly diagnosed glioma. The table came from immunoSEQ multiplex PCR; TCRdb's copy has only in-frame clones and leaves some out. The table includes about 27,000 clones, more than 65% detected once. Their cognate antigens are unknown. As for time point: week 35, safety follow-up. In the vaccine, a single dose held 300 ug of the mutant IDH1 20-mer peptide, along with topical imiquimod. Sequences were derived from PBMCs, sampled from a glioma patient whose treatment included an IDH1 peptide vaccine. These receptors all come from a man aged 50 to 59 with glioma.

This rearrangement joins TRBV11-3 to TRBJ2-3, with D possibly matching TRBD2 (6 bases). Germline V gives CDR1 SGHNT, CDR2 YENEEA. The V end lost 6 bases, the J end lost 1 base, and 14 bases lay between the germline ends. The CDR3 extends over 15 amino acids. The CDR3 reads CASRAQRAGTDTQYF. CDR3 sequence (DNA): TGTGCCAGCAGGGCGCAGCGGGCGGGCACAGATACGCAGTATTTT.

This clone was picked up one time. The junction does not match germline at one end; this may be a read error. V is TRBV7-9 and J is TRBJ1-2; TRBD1 is a possible D gene (5 bases). This CDR3 is 13 amino acids long. Per germline, CDR1 SEHNR and CDR2 FQNEAQ (reference sequence). CDR3 protein: CASSLAPGLEGIF. The CDR3 DNA reads TGTGCCAGCAGCCTAGCGCCGGGACTCGAGGGGATCTTC.

The chain uses TRBV5-6 and TRBJ1-5; D is perhaps TRBD1 (6 bases). Germline lookup yields CDR1 SGHDT and CDR2 YYEEEE. Trimming removed 4 bases from V and 0 bases from J, with 11 bases in between. CDR3 length: 15 residues. The CDR3 nucleotides read TGTGCCAGCAGCCGAGGACAGTATAGCAATCAGCCCCAGCATTTT. This sequence encodes CASSRGQYSNQPQHF.

The chain links TRBV6-5 to TRBJ2-7, with 8 nucleotides matching TRBD1. Germline CDR1 reads MNHEY; CDR2 reads SVGAGI. The CDR3 extends over 14 amino acids. J lost 6 bases, V lost 2 bases, and 6 bases had no gene match. DNA of the CDR3: TGTGCCAGCAGTTACGGACAGGGCGGAGGCGAGCAGTACTTC. This codes for CASSYGQGGGEQYF.

This sequence joins TRBV5-4 and TRBJ2-7, with a weak D call TRBD2 (6 bases). With 3 bases removed from V and 4 bases from J, the gap between germline ends came to 14 bases. CDR3 length equals 14 residues. Germline V gene sequence: CDR1 SGHNT, CDR2 YYREEE (reference sequence). CDR3 DNA: TGTGCCAGCAGCTCGCGGGACTCAGGTTACGAGCAGTACTTC. Protein product: CASSSRDSGYEQYF. Based on the CDR3 plus reference TRBV5-4 and TRBJ2-7, the full variable domain is ETGVTQSPTHLIKTRGQQVTLRCSSQSGHNTVSWYQQALGQGPQFIFQYYREEENGRGNFPPRFSGLQFPNYSSELNVNALELDDSALYLCASSSRDSGYEQYFGPGTRLTVT.

The chain has TRBV2 and TRBJ1-6; D remains unclear. CDR1 is SNHLY and CDR2 is FYNNEI in the germline V gene. CDR3 length equals 15 residues. The V end was cut by 6 bases, the J end by 10 bases, with 19 bases between. CDR3 DNA sequence: TGTGCCAGCAGGCTCCGGTGGTTTGCGGTATCACCCCTCCACTTT. It is translated as CASRLRWFAVSPLHF.

The chain uses TRBV11-3 and TRBJ2-2; no reliable D call. CDR1 SGHNT and CDR2 YENEEA come from the germline V gene. The CDR3 has 15 residues. V was cut by 8 bases and J by 2 bases, with 15 bases left in between. The DNA of the CDR3 is TGTGCCAGCGCTAAAGGTGGCAGCAACACCGGGGAGCTGTTTTTT. This gives the protein CASAKGGSNTGELFF.

The chain combines TRBV5-1 with TRBJ2-3; the match to TRBD2 covers 8 bases. V gave up 1 base and J gave up 5 bases; unmatched junction bases: 6. Germline V gene sequence: CDR1 SGHRS, CDR2 YFSETQ. This CDR3 contains 15 residues. The CDR3 DNA reads TGCGCCAGCAGCTTGAGCGGGAGTATTAAAGATACGCAGTATTTT. Its protein product is CASSLSGSIKDTQYF.

V is TRBV29-1 and J is TRBJ1-2; D might be TRBD1 (5 bases). Germline V gene sequence: CDR1 SQVTM, CDR2 ANQGSEA. V gave up 2 bases and J gave up 6 bases, with 13 bases separating them. The CDR3 is 13 residues long. This chain's CDR3 is CSVEMGTQDGYTF. The CDR3, as DNA: TGCAGCGTTGAAATGGGGACTCAAGATGGCTACACCTTC.

The chain carries TRBV7-8 and TRBJ2-5; D is perhaps TRBD1 (7 bases). The V gene's germline CDR1 is SGHVS and CDR2 FQNEAQ. The V end was cut by 1 base, the J end by 5 bases, with 20 bases between. The CDR3 runs to 17 residues. The CDR3 is CASSLGSWAGGGETQYF. The DNA for the CDR3 is TGTGCCAGCAGCTTAGGCTCCTGGGCAGGGGGAGGCGAGACCCAGTACTTC.

The chain recombines TRBV18 with TRBJ2-5, with D unresolved. V lost 3 bases and J lost 2, with 10 bases in between. CDR1 and CDR2 from the germline V gene are KGHSH and LQKENI. The CDR3 is 14 amino acids. CDR3 in amino acids: CASSPGATQETQYF. DNA of the CDR3: TGTGCCAGCTCACCCGGCGCGACACAAGAGACCCAGTACTTC.

This chain links TRBV30 with TRBJ1-6, with D perhaps TRBD1 (5 bases). Germline CDR1 is GTSNPN and CDR2 is SVGIG (reference sequence). CDR3 size: 18 residues. V lost 0 bases, J lost 3 bases, and 18 bases lay in between. For the CDR3, the DNA is TGTGCCTGGAGTGTACTAGTTCGTCCGGGGGGCTATAATTCACCCCTCCACTTT. Its translation: CAWSVLVRPGGYNSPLHF.

The V gene is TRBV2, the J gene TRBJ1-5, with TRBD1 matching over 9 bases. The CDR3 runs to 15 residues. V lost 6 bases and J lost 4; bases outside the gene matches: 7. Germline lookup yields CDR1 SNHLY and CDR2 FYNNEI. The CDR3: CASSYWTGENQPQHF. The CDR3 nucleotides are TGTGCCAGCAGCTACTGGACAGGGGAGAATCAGCCCCAGCATTTT.

CDR3 protein: CASSRLERNEQFF. The DNA of the CDR3 is TGTGCCAGCTCACGACTGGAGAGAAATGAGCAGTTCTTC. The chain recombines TRBV18 with TRBJ2-1; D remains ambiguous. Germline V gene data show CDR1 as KGHSH and CDR2 as LQKENI. V was cut by 4 bases and J by 7 bases, with 11 bases left in between. The CDR3 extends over 13 amino acids.

In DNA, the CDR3 is TGTGCCAGTAGTATCAGCGGGAGTTCCTACAATGAGCAGTTCTTC. Its protein product is CASSISGSSYNEQFF. The chain has TRBV19 and TRBJ2-1; 8 nucleotides align to TRBD2. V dropped 3 bases and J dropped 1; count of bases not matched to a gene: 2. The CDR3 covers 15 residues. Germline assignment: CDR1 LNHDA and CDR2 SQIVND (reference sequence).

The table lists this clone with a count of one. This rearrangement joins TRBV7-2 to TRBJ2-1, with 7 bases fitting TRBD2. The CDR3 is 14 amino acids. The germline V gene has CDR1 SGHTA and CDR2 FQGNSA. The V and J ends lost 5 bases and 4 bases, in that order; junction bases with no gene match: 5. The CDR3 DNA is TGTGCCAGCAGCACTAGCGCCGTTTACAATGAGCAGTTCTTC. Its protein product is CASSTSAVYNEQFF.

The chain is built from TRBV7-2 and TRBJ2-7, with D perhaps assigned TRBD1 or TRBD2 (5 bases each). The germline V and J ends were trimmed by 1 base and 6 bases, with 16 bases remaining between them. CDR3 length equals 15 residues. Germline CDR1 is SGHTA and CDR2 is FQGNSA. The CDR3 DNA reads TGTGCCAGCAGCTTAGGGGCACAGGTTGCGGGCGAGCAGTACTTC. This sequence encodes CASSLGAQVAGEQYF. Looking up the rest from reference TRBV7-2 and TRBJ2-7 gives the full variable domain: GAGVSQSPSNKVTEKGKDVELRCDPISGHTALYWYRQSLGQGLEFLIYFQGNSAPDKSGLPSDRFSAERTGGSVSTLTIQRTQQEDSAVYLCASSLGAQVAGEQYFGPGTRLTVT.

The chain combines TRBV6-1 with TRBJ2-7, with TRBD1 identical over 10 bases. CDR1 is MNHNS and CDR2 is SASEGT in the germline V gene. The CDR3 totals 15 residues. V trimming: 4 bases; J trimming: 4 bases; junction bases outside the gene matches: 7. The CDR3 bases are TGTGCCAGCAGTGCCTGGACAGGGGGGAGTTACGAGCAGTACTTC. Amino acid sequence: CASSAWTGGSYEQYF.

V usage is TRBV18 and J usage is TRBJ2-6, with D uncertain. Germline CDR1 KGHSH, CDR2 LQKENI. CDR3 length: 15 amino acids. Between the trimmed V and J ends, which lost 6 bases and 1 base, there was a span of 10 bases. This CDR3 reads CASSSAASGANVLTF. The CDR3 DNA is TGTGCCAGCTCCTCAGCTGCGTCTGGGGCCAACGTCCTGACTTTC.

The CDR3 reads CASSLLNQPQHF. CDR3 bases: TGTGCCAGCAGTTTGCTCAATCAGCCCCAGCATTTT. This chain links TRBV27 with TRBJ1-5; D gene uncertain. Per the germline V gene, CDR1 is MNHEY and CDR2 is SMNVEV (reference sequence). V lost 3 bases, J lost 3 bases, and 3 bases lay in between. The CDR3 contains 12 residues.

The chain uses TRBV16 and TRBJ2-7, with 8 bases fitting TRBD2. Germline lookup yields CDR1 KGHSY and CDR2 FQNENV. This CDR3 is 17 amino acids long. The J segment lost 2 bases and the V segment lost 4 bases, leaving 13 bases of the junction unmatched. CDR3 in amino acids: CASSPHRVLAGTYEQYF. The CDR3 bases are TGTGCCAGCAGCCCACACAGGGTTTTAGCGGGGACCTACGAGCAGTACTTC. The variable domain in full, completed from reference TRBV16 and TRBJ2-7, reads GEEVAQTPKHLVRGEGQKAKLYCAPIKGHSYVFWYQQVLKNEFKFLISFQNENVFDETGMPKERFSAKCLPNSPCSLEIQATKLEDSAVYFCASSPHRVLAGTYEQYFGPGTRLTVT.